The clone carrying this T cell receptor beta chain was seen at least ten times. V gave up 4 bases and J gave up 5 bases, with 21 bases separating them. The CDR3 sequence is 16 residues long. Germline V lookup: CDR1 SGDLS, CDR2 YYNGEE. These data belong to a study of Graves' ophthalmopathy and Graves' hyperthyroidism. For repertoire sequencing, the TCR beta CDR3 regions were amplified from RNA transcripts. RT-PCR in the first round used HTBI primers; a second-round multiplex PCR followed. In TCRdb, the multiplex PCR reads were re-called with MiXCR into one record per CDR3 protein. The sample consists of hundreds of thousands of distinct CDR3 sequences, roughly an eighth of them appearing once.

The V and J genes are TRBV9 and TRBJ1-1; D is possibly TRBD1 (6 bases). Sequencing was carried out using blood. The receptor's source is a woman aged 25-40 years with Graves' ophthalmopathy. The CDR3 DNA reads TGTGCCAGCAGCTCTTCGCCCGGGACACCAGCGACTGAAGCTTTCTTT. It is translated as CASSSSPGTPATEAFF.